This TCR beta chain was sequenced in a study of blood T cell repertoires in COVID-19. Germline CDR1 and CDR2: SGDLS and YYNGEE. V dropped 4 bases and J dropped 2; count of bases not matched to a gene: 6. The CDR3 is 14 residues long. In the original analysis: From reference gene primer amplification, estimates of nucleated cell counts were derived. Assay: immunoSEQ multiplex PCR; the TCRdb copy retains only in-frame clones and omits some. The V and J calls and the clone size are those of that table, but D and trimming were determined from the DNA. The sample has 150,000 to 200,000 clones; around 82% are singletons.

V and J are TRBV9 and TRBJ2-7; 7 positions match TRBD1. The sequencing sample was made of peripheral blood. The TCR sequence derives from a woman aged 40 to 50 with COVID-19, enrolled during active disease. In DNA, the CDR3 is TGTGCCAGCAGCTCCCGGGACAGAACCTACGAGCAGTACTTC. Residues: CASSSRDRTYEQYF.